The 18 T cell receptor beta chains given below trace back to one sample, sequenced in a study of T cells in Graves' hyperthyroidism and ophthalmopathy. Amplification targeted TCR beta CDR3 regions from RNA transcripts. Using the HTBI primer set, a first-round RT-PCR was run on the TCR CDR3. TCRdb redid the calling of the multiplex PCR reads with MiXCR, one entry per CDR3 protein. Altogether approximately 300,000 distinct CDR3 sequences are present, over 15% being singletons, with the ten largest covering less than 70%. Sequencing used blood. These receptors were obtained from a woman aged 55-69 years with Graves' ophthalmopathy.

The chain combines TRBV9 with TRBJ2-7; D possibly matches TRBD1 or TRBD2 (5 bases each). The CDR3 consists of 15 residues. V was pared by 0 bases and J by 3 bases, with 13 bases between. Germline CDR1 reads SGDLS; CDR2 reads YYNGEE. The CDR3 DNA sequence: TGTGCCAGCAGCGTAGGGGACCGCCCGTTCTACGAGCAGTACTTC. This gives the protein CASSVGDRPFYEQYF.

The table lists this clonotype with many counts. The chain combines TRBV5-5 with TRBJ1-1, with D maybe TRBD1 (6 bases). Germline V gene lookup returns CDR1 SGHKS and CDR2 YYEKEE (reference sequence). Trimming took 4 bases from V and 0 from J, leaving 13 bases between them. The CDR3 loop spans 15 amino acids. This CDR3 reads CASSKPTGMNTEAFF. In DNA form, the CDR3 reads TGTGCCAGCAGCAAACCGACAGGAATGAACACTGAAGCTTTCTTT.

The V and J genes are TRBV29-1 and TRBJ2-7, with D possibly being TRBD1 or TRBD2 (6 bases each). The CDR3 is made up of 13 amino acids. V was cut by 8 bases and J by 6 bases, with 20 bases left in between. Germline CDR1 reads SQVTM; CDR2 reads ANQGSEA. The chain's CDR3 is CSLEKGGFGEQYF. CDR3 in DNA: TGCAGCCTGGAAAAGGGGGGTTTCGGCGAGCAGTACTTC.

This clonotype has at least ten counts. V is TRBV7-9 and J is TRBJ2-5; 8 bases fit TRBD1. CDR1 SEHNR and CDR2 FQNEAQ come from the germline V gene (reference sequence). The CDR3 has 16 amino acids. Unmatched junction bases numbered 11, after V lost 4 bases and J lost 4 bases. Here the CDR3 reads CASSYPGTGGGETQYF. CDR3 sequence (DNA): TGTGCCAGCAGCTATCCGGGGACAGGCGGAGGAGAGACCCAGTACTTC.

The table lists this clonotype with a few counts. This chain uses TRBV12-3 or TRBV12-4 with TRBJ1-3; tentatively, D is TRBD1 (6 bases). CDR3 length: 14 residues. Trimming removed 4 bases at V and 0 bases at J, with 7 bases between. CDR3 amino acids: CASSWTASGNTIYF. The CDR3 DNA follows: TGTGCCAGCAGTTGGACAGCCTCTGGAAACACCATATATTTT.

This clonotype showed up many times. The CDR3 protein is CSARGGGGGSDTQYF. CDR3 sequence (DNA): TGCAGTGCTAGAGGGGGAGGGGGCGGCTCAGATACGCAGTATTTT. V and J are TRBV20-1 and TRBJ2-3; the D gene could be TRBD1 or TRBD2 (7 bases each). The V gene's germline CDR1 is DFQATT and CDR2 SNEGSKA (reference sequence). The length of the CDR3 is 15 residues. Trimming shortened V by 1 base and J by 4 bases, and 15 bases separated the two germline ends.

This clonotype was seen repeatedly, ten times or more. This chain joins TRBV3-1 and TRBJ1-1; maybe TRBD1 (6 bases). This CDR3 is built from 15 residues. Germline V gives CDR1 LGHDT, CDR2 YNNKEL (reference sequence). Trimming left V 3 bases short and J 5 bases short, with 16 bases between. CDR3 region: CASSHAGTQQTEAFF. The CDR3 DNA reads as TGTGCCAGCAGCCACGCCGGGACACAACAAACTGAAGCTTTCTTT.

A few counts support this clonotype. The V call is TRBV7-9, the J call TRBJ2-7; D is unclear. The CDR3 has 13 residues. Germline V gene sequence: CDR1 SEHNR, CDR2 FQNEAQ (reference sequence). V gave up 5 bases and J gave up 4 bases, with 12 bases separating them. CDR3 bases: TGTGCCAGCAGCGCGCCGGGCTCGTACGAGCAGTACTTC. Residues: CASSAPGSYEQYF.

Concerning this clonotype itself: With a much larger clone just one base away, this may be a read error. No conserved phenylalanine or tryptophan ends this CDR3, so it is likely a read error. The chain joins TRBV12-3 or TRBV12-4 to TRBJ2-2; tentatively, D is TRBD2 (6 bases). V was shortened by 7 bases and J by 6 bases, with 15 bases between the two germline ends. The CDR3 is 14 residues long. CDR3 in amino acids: CASTLGSSSGELFS. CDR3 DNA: TGTGCCAGCACCCTCGGGAGTAGTTCCGGGGAGCTGTTTTCT.

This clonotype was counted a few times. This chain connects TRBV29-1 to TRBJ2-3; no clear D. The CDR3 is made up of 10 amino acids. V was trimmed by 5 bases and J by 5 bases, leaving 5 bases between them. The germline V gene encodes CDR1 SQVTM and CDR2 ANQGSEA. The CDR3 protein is CSVRQDTQYF. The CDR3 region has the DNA TGCAGCGTTAGGCAAGATACGCAGTATTTT.

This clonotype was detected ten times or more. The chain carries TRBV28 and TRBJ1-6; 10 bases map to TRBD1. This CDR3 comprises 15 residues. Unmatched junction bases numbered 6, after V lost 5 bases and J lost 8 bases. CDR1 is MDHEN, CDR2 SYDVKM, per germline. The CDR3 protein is CASSAPGTGDSPLHF. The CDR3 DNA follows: TGTGCCAGCAGTGCTCCGGGGACAGGGGATTCACCCCTCCACTTT.

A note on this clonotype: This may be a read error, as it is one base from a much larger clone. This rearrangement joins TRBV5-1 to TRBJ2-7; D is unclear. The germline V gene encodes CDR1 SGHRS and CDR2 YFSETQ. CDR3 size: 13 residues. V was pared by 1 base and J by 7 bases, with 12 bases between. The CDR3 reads CASSLWPYNEQYF. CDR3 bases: TGCGCCAGCAGCTTGTGGCCATACAATGAGCAGTACTTC.

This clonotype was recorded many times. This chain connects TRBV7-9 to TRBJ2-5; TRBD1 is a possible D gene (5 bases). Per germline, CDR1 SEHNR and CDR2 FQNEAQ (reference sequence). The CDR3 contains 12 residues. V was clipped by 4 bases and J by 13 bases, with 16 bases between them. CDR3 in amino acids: CASSSDQGVGYF. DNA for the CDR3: TGTGCCAGCAGCTCCGACCAGGGTGTTGGGTACTTC.

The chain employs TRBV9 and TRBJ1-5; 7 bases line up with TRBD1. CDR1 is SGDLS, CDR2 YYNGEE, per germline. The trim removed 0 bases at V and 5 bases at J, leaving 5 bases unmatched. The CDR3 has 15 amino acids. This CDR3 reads CASSVDGTEYQPQHF. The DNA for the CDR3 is TGTGCCAGCAGCGTAGACGGGACAGAGTATCAGCCCCAGCATTTT.

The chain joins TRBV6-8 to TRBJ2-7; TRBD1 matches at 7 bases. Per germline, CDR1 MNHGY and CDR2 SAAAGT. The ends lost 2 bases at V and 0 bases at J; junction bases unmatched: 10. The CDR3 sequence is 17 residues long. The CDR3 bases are TGTGCCAGCAGTTACCTAAAGGAGGACAGGCCCTCCTACGAGCAGTACTTC. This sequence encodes CASSYLKEDRPSYEQYF.

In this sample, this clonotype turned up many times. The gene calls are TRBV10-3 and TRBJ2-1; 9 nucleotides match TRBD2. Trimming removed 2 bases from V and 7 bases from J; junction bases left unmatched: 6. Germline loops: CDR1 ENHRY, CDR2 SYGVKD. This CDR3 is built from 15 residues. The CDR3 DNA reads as TGTGCCATCAGTGAGACCGGGACTAGCAGGAATGAGCAGTTCTTC. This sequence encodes CAISETGTSRNEQFF.

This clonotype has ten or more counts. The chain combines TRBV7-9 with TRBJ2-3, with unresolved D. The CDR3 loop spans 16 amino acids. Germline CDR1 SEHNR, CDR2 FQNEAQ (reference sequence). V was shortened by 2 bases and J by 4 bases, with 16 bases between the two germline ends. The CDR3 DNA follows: TGTGCCAGCAGCTTATGGAGAAACGTACGTTCAGATACGCAGTATTTT. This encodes CASSLWRNVRSDTQYF.

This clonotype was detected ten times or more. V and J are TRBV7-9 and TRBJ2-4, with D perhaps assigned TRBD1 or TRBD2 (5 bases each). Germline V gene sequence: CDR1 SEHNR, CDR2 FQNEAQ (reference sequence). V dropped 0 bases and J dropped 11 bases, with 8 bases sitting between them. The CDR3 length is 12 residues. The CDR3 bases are TGTGCCAGCAGCTTAGCGATGGGGGTTCAGTACTTC. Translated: CASSLAMGVQYF. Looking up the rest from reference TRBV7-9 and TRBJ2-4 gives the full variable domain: DTGVSQNPRHKITKRGQNVTFRCDPISEHNRLYWYRQTLGQGPEFLTYFQNEAQLEKSRLLSDRFSAERPKGSFSTLEIQRTEQGDSAMYLCASSLAMGVQYFGAGTRLSVL.